This T cell receptor (beta chain) was found in a study of cytotoxic CD8 clonotypes in ibrutinib-treated CLL. Turning to the study itself: Response sampling came at median around a year of treatment, ranging 6 to 36 months.

Clones were sequenced by immunoSEQ multiplex PCR, and TCRdb holds only the in-frame ones, with some missing. The profile shows 60,000 to 65,000 clones, approximately 62% of them singletons. This clone was observed a handful of times. Germline loops: CDR1 GTSNPN, CDR2 SVGIG (reference sequence). This CDR3 comprises 14 residues. Trimming removed 4 bases from V and 3 bases from J, with 16 bases in between. Sequenced material: PBMCs, taken after 12 months of ibrutinib treatment. The sequence derives from a human donor with chronic lymphocytic leukemia. The rearrangement uses TRBV30 and TRBJ2-7; D perhaps matches TRBD1 (9 bases). This CDR3 is CAWNAGGQGYEQYF. The CDR3 bases are TGTGCCTGGAACGCGGGGGGACAGGGCTACGAGCAGTACTTC.